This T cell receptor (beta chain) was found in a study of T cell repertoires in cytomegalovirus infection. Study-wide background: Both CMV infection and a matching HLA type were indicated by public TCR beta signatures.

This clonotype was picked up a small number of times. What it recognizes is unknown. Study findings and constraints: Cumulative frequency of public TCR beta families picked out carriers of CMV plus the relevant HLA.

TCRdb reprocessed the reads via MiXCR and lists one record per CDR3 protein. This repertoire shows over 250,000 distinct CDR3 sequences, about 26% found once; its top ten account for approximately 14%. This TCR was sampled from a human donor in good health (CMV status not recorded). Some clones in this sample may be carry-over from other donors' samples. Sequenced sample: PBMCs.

The CDR3 DNA follows: TGTGCCAGCAGTTACTACCTTGGAAGTTCACCCCTCCACTTT. It is translated as CASSYYLGSSPLHF. The chain has TRBV6-6 and TRBJ1-6; no reliable D call. Germline lookup yields CDR1 MNHNY and CDR2 SVGAGI (reference sequence). This CDR3 region has 14 residues. V shed 1 base and J shed 9 bases, with 10 bases lying between them.